These 21 T cell receptor beta chains were all obtained from the same sample, sequenced in a study of T cell changes during pregnancy in multiple sclerosis. Clones were read by immunoSEQ multiplex PCR, and TCRdb kept only the in-frame ones, dropping some. Of tens of thousands of clones listed, more than 85% are singletons. Sequencing was performed on CD8+ T cells from peripheral blood mononuclear cells, taken in the third trimester of pregnancy. Receptor source: a female donor with multiple sclerosis, enrolled in a pregnancy study.

Points on this clone: Other DNA sequences in this sample translate to the same CDR3. The chain combines TRBV5-6 with TRBJ2-7, with D perhaps matching TRBD2 (5 bases). This CDR3 contains 14 residues. The germline V gene has CDR1 SGHDT and CDR2 YYEEEE. Trimming cost V 0 bases and J 4 bases, with 11 bases left between them. The CDR3 here is CASSLVDSAYEQYF. CDR3 coding DNA: TGTGCCAGCAGCTTGGTTGATAGCGCTTACGAGCAGTACTTC.

The chain has TRBV7-6 and TRBJ1-2; unclear D gene. CDR3 length equals 17 residues. Germline CDR1 is SGHVS and CDR2 is FNYEAQ. Trimming stripped 6 bases from V and 3 bases from J, with 23 bases between. This CDR3 reads CASSPFPDSTGDYGYTF. The CDR3, as DNA: TGTGCCAGCAGTCCATTCCCGGACTCCACTGGGGACTATGGCTACACCTTC.

The chain couples TRBV29-1 to TRBJ2-2; tentatively, D is TRBD2 (6 bases). Trimming removed 7 bases at V and 5 bases at J, with 11 bases between. There are 12 residues in the CDR3. Germline V gene sequence: CDR1 SQVTM, CDR2 ANQGSEA. The DNA for the CDR3 is TGCAGCGCGGACGGGGGTACCGGGGAGCTGTTTTTT. It yields the protein CSADGGTGELFF.

The DNA for the CDR3 is TGCGCCAGCAGCCAAGATTATAATGAGCAGTTCTTC. Its protein is CASSQDYNEQFF. V is TRBV4-1 and J is TRBJ2-1; D unresolved. V gave up 0 bases and J gave up 7 bases, with 4 bases separating them. The CDR3 extends over 12 amino acids. The germline V gene has CDR1 MGHRA and CDR2 YSYEKL.

The CDR3 DNA reads TGTGCCAGCAGCCCTGGACAGGGGGAGGGCACAGATACGCAGTATTTT. It codes for CASSPGQGEGTDTQYF. The chain is built from TRBV4-2 and TRBJ2-3, with 10 positions matching TRBD1. The germline CDR1 and CDR2 sequences are LGHNA and YNFKEQ. The CDR3 runs 16 residues. V lost 4 bases, J lost 1 base, and 5 bases stayed unmatched.

This clone showed up just a few times. The chain employs TRBV4-1 and TRBJ1-1, with D possibly TRBD1 on 5 matching bases. Germline V CDR1 and CDR2: MGHRA, YSYEKL. V lost 0 bases and J lost 7, with 21 bases in between. The CDR3 is 17 residues long. Here the CDR3 reads CASSQEEFRGRFDEAFF. CDR3 DNA sequence: TGCGCCAGCAGCCAAGAGGAGTTTAGGGGCCGCTTTGATGAAGCTTTCTTT.

CDR3 residues: CASKTTSGDNEQFF. The CDR3 region has the DNA TGTGCCAGCAAAACGACTAGCGGGGACAATGAGCAGTTCTTC. The chain recombines TRBV2 with TRBJ2-1; 11 bases are shared with TRBD2. Trimming cost V 7 bases and J 5 bases; bases outside gene matches: 4. CDR3 length: 14 residues. Germline V gene lookup returns CDR1 SNHLY and CDR2 FYNNEI.

In DNA form, the CDR3 reads TGTGCCAGCACCCAGACAGTGGACCCCTACGAGCAGTACTTC. As protein: CASTQTVDPYEQYF. This chain joins TRBV6-6 and TRBJ2-7, with D perhaps matching TRBD1 (5 bases). CDR1 is MNHNY and CDR2 is SVGAGI in the germline V gene (reference sequence). V was pared by 7 bases and J by 2 bases, with 15 bases between. This CDR3 is 14 amino acids long.

The chain couples TRBV11-3 to TRBJ1-1; D remains ambiguous. Trimming shortened V by 8 bases and J by 1 base, and 11 bases separated the two germline ends. CDR1 is SGHNT, CDR2 YENEEA, per germline. This CDR3 is 13 amino acids long. The CDR3 coding sequence is TGTGCCAGCCAAAAAGGAGGGAACACTGAAGCTTTCTTT. Residues: CASQKGGNTEAFF.

The table lists this clone with a count of one. The V and J genes are TRBV28 and TRBJ2-1, with TRBD2 matching over 13 bases. Trimming removed 5 bases from V and 7 bases from J; junction bases left unmatched: 8. This CDR3 is 16 amino acids long. Germline lookup yields CDR1 MDHEN and CDR2 SYDVKM. The CDR3 sequence is CASSTGTSGALNEQFF. DNA for the CDR3: TGTGCCAGCAGTACAGGGACTAGCGGGGCTCTAAATGAGCAGTTCTTC.

The V gene is TRBV19, the J gene TRBJ2-1; 11 positions match TRBD2. CDR3 length: 15 residues. The trim removed 5 bases at V and 4 bases at J, leaving 4 bases unmatched. CDR1 LNHDA and CDR2 SQIVND come from the germline V gene (reference sequence). The CDR3 bases are TGTGCCAGTAGTTTACTAGCGGGAGATTACAATGAGCAGTTCTTC. Translated: CASSLLAGDYNEQFF.

This clone showed up just a few times. The chain employs TRBV6-5 and TRBJ1-2; D gene unclear. The CDR3 spans 13 residues. The germline V and J ends were trimmed by 5 bases and 4 bases, with 11 bases remaining between them. In germline, CDR1 is MNHEY, CDR2 SVGAGI. CDR3 sequence (DNA): TGTGCCAGCAGTGAGAATAATGGCTATGGCTACACCTTC. Its protein product is CASSENNGYGYTF.

This sequence joins TRBV27 and TRBJ2-1; D gene uncertain. V lost 5 bases, J lost 6 bases, and 14 bases lay in between. CDR3 length: 14 residues. CDR1 is MNHEY and CDR2 is SMNVEV in the germline V gene (reference sequence). The CDR3 DNA is TGTGCCAGCAGTCTCAGGATCCCCTCCAATGAGCAGTTCTTC. This translates into CASSLRIPSNEQFF.

The rearrangement uses TRBV4-1 and TRBJ1-1; TRBD1 might be the D (6 bases). The ends were cut back, 4 bases at V and 4 bases at J, with 16 bases in the middle. The CDR3 consists of 15 residues. In germline, CDR1 is MGHRA, CDR2 YSYEKL. Here the CDR3 reads CASSRGGAGATEAFF. In nucleotides, the CDR3 is TGCGCCAGCAGCCGGGGCGGGGCGGGGGCCACTGAAGCTTTCTTT.

V gene TRBV27 combines with J gene TRBJ2-7; 11 nucleotides agree with TRBD2. The CDR3 totals 13 residues. Germline V gene lookup returns CDR1 MNHEY and CDR2 SMNVEV (reference sequence). After removal of 8 bases from V and 4 bases from J, the junction contained 4 bases not matched to a gene. The CDR3 protein is CASGLAGGYEQYF. CDR3 DNA sequence: TGTGCCAGCGGGCTAGCGGGAGGATACGAGCAGTACTTC.

The chain links TRBV18 to TRBJ2-1, with TRBD2 identical over 13 bases. This CDR3 has 14 amino acids. V gave up 6 bases and J gave up 7 bases; unmatched junction bases: 3. Germline CDR1 KGHSH, CDR2 LQKENI. The CDR3 protein is CASSSGLAGNEQFF. For the CDR3, the DNA is TGTGCCAGCTCGTCGGGACTAGCGGGAAATGAGCAGTTCTTC.

The chain is built from TRBV6-5 and TRBJ1-4; D gene unclear. The V end was cut by 0 bases, the J end by 5 bases, with 7 bases between. The CDR3 length is 14 residues. Germline CDR1 reads MNHEY; CDR2 reads SVGAGI. The CDR3 region is CASSYSGTNEKLFF. In DNA, the CDR3 is TGTGCCAGCAGTTACTCCGGTACGAATGAAAAACTGTTTTTT.

The CDR3 protein is CASSHPGGAPRSYNEQFF. The CDR3 DNA follows: TGTGCCAGCAGCCACCCCGGGGGGGCCCCACGTTCCTACAATGAGCAGTTCTTC. The chain couples TRBV14 to TRBJ2-1; TRBD2 aligns across 8 bases. The V and J ends lost 3 bases and 1 base, in that order; junction bases with no gene match: 11. Germline CDR1 SGHDN, CDR2 FVKESK. The length of the CDR3 is 18 residues.

For this clone: The junction departs from the called germline gene at one end, perhaps through a read error. This rearrangement joins TRBV27 to TRBJ2-7; D gene uncertain. There are 12 residues in the CDR3. The germline gives CDR1 MNHEY, CDR2 SMNVEV (reference sequence). As DNA, the CDR3 is TGTGCCAGCAGATCAGGCTCCTTCGAGCAGTACTTC. It encodes CASRSGSFEQYF.

CDR3 nucleotides: TGTGCCAGCTGTTCCGGGACTAGCACCTACGAGCAGTACTTC. This translates into CASCSGTSTYEQYF. The chain joins TRBV27 to TRBJ2-7; the match to TRBD2 covers 9 bases. Germline CDR1 MNHEY, CDR2 SMNVEV (reference sequence). The CDR3 is made up of 14 amino acids. V lost 8 bases to trimming and J lost 2 bases; unmatched junction nucleotides: 7.

V gene TRBV11-3 combines with J gene TRBJ2-3; a possible D gene is TRBD1 (6 bases). CDR1 SGHNT and CDR2 YENEEA come from the germline V gene. The CDR3 covers 16 residues. Trimming shortened V by 1 base and J by 1 base, and 12 bases separated the two germline ends. CDR3 DNA: TGTGCCAGCAGCTTAGTCCAGGGGTTGGGCACAGATACGCAGTATTTT. This translates into CASSLVQGLGTDTQYF.